The 24 T cell receptor beta chains reported below all come from one sample, sequenced in a study of cytomegalovirus exposure and HLA in healthy donors. It was with 60 Vbeta and 13 Jbeta primers that the PCR ran. Libraries were prepared by immunoSEQ multiplex PCR; TCRdb keeps only in-frame clonotypes and omits some of them. The sample includes fewer than 200,000 clones, roughly 80% of them seen just once. The sequenced sample was PBMCs. All receptors come from a boy between 10 and 17 years old in good health and CMV-seronegative.

This clone has only a few counts. The chain couples TRBV4-3 to TRBJ2-1, with D uncertain. This CDR3 spans 15 amino acids. The germline V gene encodes CDR1 LGHNA and CDR2 YSLEER. The V gene lost 0 bases and the J gene lost 2 bases, with 8 bases spanning the gap. The CDR3 is CASSQEGDTYNEQFF. The CDR3 region has the DNA TGCGCCAGCAGCCAAGAAGGAGATACCTACAATGAGCAGTTCTTC.

The V gene is TRBV7-3, the J gene TRBJ2-1, with TRBD2 matching 10 bases. V lost 5 bases to trimming and J lost 8 bases; unmatched junction nucleotides: 9. CDR1 is SGHTA and CDR2 is FQGTGA in the germline V gene. The CDR3 extends over 15 amino acids. The CDR3 loop reads CASSRLAGEGYEQFF. Here the CDR3 DNA reads TGTGCCAGCAGCCGCCTAGCGGGAGAGGGCTATGAGCAGTTCTTC. The variable domain in full, with the rest retrieved from reference TRBV7-3 and TRBJ2-1, is GAGVSQTPSNKVTEKGKYVELRCDPISGHTALYWYRQSLGQGPEFLIYFQGTGAADDSGLPNDRFFAVRPEGSVSTLKIQRTERGDSAVYLCASSRLAGEGYEQFFGPGTRLTVL.

Written as DNA, the CDR3 is TGCGCCAGCAGCCAAGTACAGGGGAGCTCCTACGAGCAGTACTTC. Protein: CASSQVQGSSYEQYF. The chain links TRBV4-1 to TRBJ2-7, with TRBD1 matching 7 bases. Germline CDR1 is MGHRA and CDR2 is YSYEKL. The CDR3 is 15 residues long. The V segment lost 1 base and the J segment 0 bases; nucleotides outside the gene matches: 3.

The J gene is TRBJ2-7, the V gene TRBV30, with 7 bases identical to TRBD2. V lost 4 bases to trimming and J lost 2 bases; unmatched junction nucleotides: 8. Germline V CDR1 and CDR2: GTSNPN, SVGIG (reference sequence). This CDR3 is 14 amino acids long. The CDR3 sequence: CAWKGGASPYEQYF. DNA for the CDR3: TGTGCCTGGAAGGGAGGGGCCTCCCCCTACGAGCAGTACTTC.

The J gene is TRBJ1-1, the V gene TRBV7-8; 8 nucleotides align to TRBD1. In germline, CDR1 is SGHVS, CDR2 FQNEAQ. V gave up 0 bases and J gave up 5 bases; unmatched junction bases: 2. The CDR3 contains 14 residues. CDR3: CASSLARGQTEAFF. The CDR3 coding sequence is TGTGCCAGCAGCTTAGCCAGGGGGCAAACTGAAGCTTTCTTT.

The rearrangement uses TRBV7-9 and TRBJ2-5; D is perhaps TRBD1 (6 bases). The CDR3 runs to 12 residues. V gave up 3 bases and J gave up 11 bases, with 13 bases separating them. Germline values: CDR1 SEHNR, CDR2 FQNEAQ (reference sequence). CDR3: CASSLGAMGQYF. The CDR3 region has the DNA TGTGCCAGCAGCTTGGGGGCCATGGGGCAGTACTTC.

This chain uses TRBV18 with TRBJ2-7; TRBD1 aligns across 9 bases. The length of the CDR3 is 15 residues. CDR1 and CDR2 from the germline V gene are KGHSH and LQKENI. V dropped 4 bases and J dropped 6; count of bases not matched to a gene: 10. CDR3 in amino acids: CASSQGGQGVSEQYF. In nucleotides, the CDR3 is TGTGCCAGCTCACAGGGGGGACAGGGCGTTTCCGAGCAGTACTTC.

This clone occurred once. The V and J genes are TRBV19 and TRBJ1-5, with D maybe TRBD1 (5 bases). This CDR3 contains 14 residues. The germline V gene encodes CDR1 LNHDA and CDR2 SQIVND (reference sequence). Trimming left V 6 bases short and J 0 bases short, with 9 bases between. The CDR3 nucleotides read TGTGCCAGTAGGGACGGACATAGCAATCAGCCCCAGCATTTT. This translates into CASRDGHSNQPQHF.

The V call is TRBV19, the J call TRBJ1-2, with 9 bases matching TRBD1. Losses at the gene ends were 9 bases for V and 7 bases for J; bases not matched to a gene: 15. This CDR3 has 15 residues. Germline CDR1 and CDR2: LNHDA and SQIVND (reference sequence). The CDR3 nucleotides are TGTGCCAGCTGCCGGGACAGGGATGGGGTTGGTGGCTACACCTTC. Its translation: CASCRDRDGVGGYTF.

The chain employs TRBV5-4 and TRBJ2-3, with 12 positions matching TRBD2. The germline V gene encodes CDR1 SGHNT and CDR2 YYREEE (reference sequence). The CDR3 is 16 amino acids. J gave up 2 bases and V 4 bases, and 5 bases lay outside the gene matches. CDR3 in amino acids: CASSLWTSGTTDTQYF. CDR3 nucleotides: TGTGCCAGCAGCCTGTGGACTAGCGGGACCACAGATACGCAGTATTTT.

This clone was detected only a few times. The genes are TRBV5-1 and TRBJ1-3, with D unresolved. Trimming shortened V by 4 bases and J by 0 bases, and 14 bases separated the two germline ends. Germline lookup yields CDR1 SGHRS and CDR2 YFSETQ. This CDR3 contains 16 residues. The CDR3 region is CASSLGGANSGNTIYF. Here the CDR3 DNA reads TGCGCCAGCAGCCTCGGTGGAGCTAACTCTGGAAACACCATATATTTT.

This clone was seen a few times. The chain uses TRBV5-4 and TRBJ1-1; D gene uncertain. Deletions cut 4 bases from V and 4 bases from J, with 17 bases between. The length of the CDR3 is 15 residues. The germline gives CDR1 SGHNT, CDR2 YYREEE (reference sequence). Here the CDR3 reads CASSPDLGVRTEAFF. The CDR3 DNA follows: TGTGCCAGCAGCCCGGACCTGGGAGTCCGCACTGAAGCTTTCTTT.

V usage is TRBV30 and J usage is TRBJ1-6; D may be TRBD1 (5 bases). Germline V CDR1 and CDR2: GTSNPN, SVGIG (reference sequence). The CDR3 totals 13 residues. Between the trimmed V and J ends, which lost 6 bases and 5 bases, there was a span of 11 bases. The CDR3 here is CACRDFNNSPLHF. The CDR3, as DNA: TGTGCCTGCCGGGACTTTAATAATTCACCCCTCCACTTT.

This sequence joins TRBV28 and TRBJ1-3; D remains ambiguous. Trimming took off 3 bases at V and 0 bases at J, with 6 bases between the two ends. This CDR3 comprises 14 residues. Germline V gene lookup returns CDR1 MDHEN and CDR2 SYDVKM. In DNA, the CDR3 is TGTGCCAGCAGTTTGAGGCTCTCTGGAAACACCATATATTTT. It codes for CASSLRLSGNTIYF.

The CDR3 DNA reads TGCGCCAGCAGATACAGGGAAGACTACGAGCAGTACTTC. It translates to CASRYREDYEQYF. This chain links TRBV10-2 with TRBJ2-7, with TRBD1 as a possible D gene (6 bases). Germline CDR1 is WSHSY and CDR2 is SAAADI. There are 13 residues in the CDR3. Deletions cut 6 bases from V and 3 bases from J, with 12 bases between.

Only one count was recorded for this clone. This chain uses TRBV9 with TRBJ2-1; 11 bases match TRBD1. The CDR3 runs to 15 residues. V gave up 4 bases and J gave up 4 bases; unmatched junction bases: 4. Germline V gives CDR1 SGDLS, CDR2 YYNGEE. The chain's CDR3 is CASSPRDRGYNEQFF. The CDR3 nucleotides are TGTGCCAGCAGCCCCCGGGACAGGGGGTACAATGAGCAGTTCTTC.

J is TRBJ2-7 and V is TRBV19; 11 nucleotides match TRBD2. V gave up 6 bases and J gave up 3 bases; unmatched junction bases: 4. CDR3 length: 14 residues. Per germline, CDR1 LNHDA and CDR2 SQIVND (reference sequence). The CDR3 DNA is TGTGCCAGTAGCAAGACTAGCGGGAACTACGAGCAGTACTTC. Protein: CASSKTSGNYEQYF.

This chain uses TRBV7-8 with TRBJ2-5; 7 bases are a match to TRBD1. V lost 5 bases to trimming and J lost 5 bases; unmatched junction nucleotides: 11. The CDR3 consists of 15 residues. From germline, CDR1 is SGHVS and CDR2 FQNEAQ. CDR3 DNA: TGTGCCAGCAGCCCGGGACCAGGGGGATCGGAGACCCAGTACTTC. Amino acid sequence: CASSPGPGGSETQYF.

Concerning this clone: Germline is not matched at one junction end, which may reflect a read error. The genes are TRBV2 and TRBJ1-6, with 8 nucleotides matching TRBD1. The CDR3 is made up of 16 amino acids. Germline values: CDR1 SNHLY, CDR2 FYNNEI. The CDR3 nucleotides are TGTGCCAGCAGTTTGACAGGGGAAAAGGGGAATTCACTCCTCCACTTT. Translation: CASSLTGEKGNSLLHF.

The V gene is TRBV5-4, the J gene TRBJ1-2, with D hard to call. Germline V lookup: CDR1 SGHNT, CDR2 YYREEE (reference sequence). This CDR3 comprises 13 residues. V shed 2 bases and J shed 8 bases, with 13 bases lying between them. The DNA for the CDR3 is TGTGCCAGCAGCTTTGGAGGTTCTCACGGCTACACCTTC. Its protein product is CASSFGGSHGYTF.

This clone was picked up one time. CDR3 protein: CASSWPSTIAGGATDTQYF. In DNA, the CDR3 is TGTGCCAGCAGTTGGCCGTCGACTATAGCGGGGGGGGCCACAGATACGCAGTATTTT. The chain carries TRBV9 and TRBJ2-3; 11 positions match TRBD2. The CDR3 loop spans 19 amino acids. Germline CDR1 SGDLS, CDR2 YYNGEE. With 5 bases clipped from V and 2 bases from J, the junction kept 16 bases outside the gene matches.

As DNA, the CDR3 is TGTGCCAGCAGCCGAGGTCATCTTGGGGGCTACACCTTC. Translating it yields CASSRGHLGGYTF. The chain uses TRBV14 and TRBJ1-2, with unresolved D. V lost 4 bases to trimming and J lost 8 bases, with 14 bases between them. This CDR3 is built from 13 residues. CDR1 is SGHDN, CDR2 FVKESK, per germline.

V usage is TRBV18 and J usage is TRBJ1-2; 10 bases agree with TRBD1. With 2 bases clipped from V and 4 bases from J, the junction kept 16 bases outside the gene matches. The CDR3 runs 19 residues. The germline V gene has CDR1 KGHSH and CDR2 LQKENI. The CDR3 bases are TGTGCCAGCTCACCAATCACCGGCCTCGGGACAGGGGCGAGCTATGGCTACACCTTC. This gives the protein CASSPITGLGTGASYGYTF.

This clone was counted a few times. This sequence joins TRBV5-6 and TRBJ2-7, with TRBD2 as a possible D gene (6 bases). Trimming cost V 6 bases and J 3 bases, with 25 bases left between them. Germline lookup yields CDR1 SGHDT and CDR2 YYEEEE. This CDR3 spans 17 amino acids. The CDR3 DNA sequence: TGTGCCAGCACCCAACTAGCCCTACTTGAAAGATTCTACGAGCAGTACTTC. Translated, it gives CASTQLALLERFYEQYF.